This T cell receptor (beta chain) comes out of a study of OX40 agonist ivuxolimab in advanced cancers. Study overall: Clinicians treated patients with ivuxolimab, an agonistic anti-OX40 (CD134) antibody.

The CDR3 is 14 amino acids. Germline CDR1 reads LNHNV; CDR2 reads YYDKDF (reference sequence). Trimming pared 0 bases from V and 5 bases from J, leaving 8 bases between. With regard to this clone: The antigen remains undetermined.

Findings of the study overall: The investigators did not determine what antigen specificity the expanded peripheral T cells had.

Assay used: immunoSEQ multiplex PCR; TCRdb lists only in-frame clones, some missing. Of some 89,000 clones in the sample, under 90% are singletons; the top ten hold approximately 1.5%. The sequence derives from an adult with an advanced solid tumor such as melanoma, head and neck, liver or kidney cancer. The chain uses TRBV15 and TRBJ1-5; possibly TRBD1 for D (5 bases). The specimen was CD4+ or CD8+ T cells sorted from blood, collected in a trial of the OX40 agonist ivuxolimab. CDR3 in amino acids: CATSRDGTDQPQHF. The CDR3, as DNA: TGTGCCACCAGCAGAGACGGGACTGATCAGCCCCAGCATTTT.